The source of this TCR beta chain is a study of blood T cell repertoires in COVID-19. Authors' processing steps: Cell counts per sample came from amplifying reference gene primers. Method: immunoSEQ multiplex PCR; TCRdb's copy keeps in-frame clones and lacks some. For V, J and clone size, that table is used; D and trimming come from the DNA. The sample lists hundreds of thousands of clones, roughly 90% occurring once. Researchers sorted participants into cohorts using their self-reported clinical history. This CDR3 has 16 amino acids. CDR1 is MNHEY, CDR2 SMNVEV, per germline (reference sequence). V was shortened by 0 bases and J by 7 bases, with 18 bases between the two germline ends.

V and J are TRBV27 and TRBJ2-5, with D maybe TRBD2 (6 bases). This TCR derives from a woman in her late teens or twenties with acute COVID-19. Sequencing input: PBMCs or T cells enriched from blood (not recorded which). For the CDR3, the DNA is TGTGCCAGCAGTTTATCGCCCCCGGGGGTTGGGGGGACCCAGTACTTC. Protein product: CASSLSPPGVGGTQYF.